These 22 T cell receptor beta chains share one sample of origin, sequenced in a study of T cell repertoires in cytomegalovirus infection. Each CDR3 protein is one row after TCRdb ran MiXCR on the reads. The sample comprises about 740,000 distinct CDR3 sequences, 35% to 45% of which are singletons, and 2.5% to 3.5% rests with the top ten. Sequenced: PBMCs. These receptors were obtained from a human donor in good health (CMV status not recorded). Some clones in this sample may be carry-over from other donors' samples.

This clonotype showed up just a few times. Compared with germline, one end of the junction differs, possibly owing to a read error. Here the CDR3 DNA reads TGTGCTAGCAGCCTAGGACATCGGAATACAGGGGGTGGTGTGCACGAGCAGTACTTC. Translated: CASSLGHRNTGGGVHEQYF. The chain joins TRBV7-6 to TRBJ2-7; 8 bases are a match to TRBD1. CDR1 and CDR2 (germline): SGHVS, FNYEAQ. The CDR3 sequence is 19 residues long.

This CDR3 is CASSLHGSVRNQPQHF. The CDR3 coding sequence is TGTGCCAGCAGCTTACATGGCTCGGTTAGAAATCAGCCCCAGCATTTT. This chain uses TRBV7-8 with TRBJ1-5; D gene ambiguous. There are 16 residues in the CDR3. Germline CDR1 SGHVS, CDR2 FQNEAQ. Deletions cut 2 bases from V and 4 bases from J, with 15 bases between.

Only a few counts were recorded for this clonotype. J is TRBJ2-3 and V is TRBV5-1, with D perhaps being TRBD1 or TRBD2 (5 bases each). There are 15 residues in the CDR3. Germline V CDR1 and CDR2: SGHRS, YFSETQ. V lost 0 bases and J lost 4, with 12 bases in between. In DNA form, the CDR3 reads TGCGCCAGCAGCTTGGAGGGGAGAGGCCCAGATACGCAGTATTTT. Its translation is CASSLEGRGPDTQYF.

This clonotype was seen repeatedly, ten times or more. This chain joins TRBV7-2 and TRBJ2-7, with 8 bases identical to TRBD1. Germline V lookup: CDR1 SGHTA, CDR2 FQGNSA. The CDR3 contains 13 residues. The J segment lost 12 bases and the V segment lost 1 base, leaving 8 bases of the junction unmatched. The CDR3 loop reads CASSLDGRGRRYF. Written as DNA, the CDR3 is TGTGCCAGCAGCTTAGATGGCAGGGGGCGGCGGTACTTC.

The chain joins TRBV19 to TRBJ2-5; 9 nucleotides match TRBD1. Germline CDR1 LNHDA, CDR2 SQIVND (reference sequence). V lost 0 bases to trimming and J lost 4 bases; unmatched junction nucleotides: 9. The CDR3 extends over 17 amino acids. CDR3 sequence (DNA): TGTGCCAGTAGTATAGACGACAGGGGGAGGACTCGAGAGACCCAGTACTTC. Translated: CASSIDDRGRTRETQYF.

This clonotype has more than one count but fewer than ten. V and J are TRBV12-3 or TRBV12-4 and TRBJ1-2; D is perhaps TRBD1 (5 bases). CDR3 length equals 13 residues. V was cut by 6 bases and J by 7 bases, with 15 bases left in between. The CDR3 spells CASRQDHSGGYTF. The DNA of the CDR3 is TGTGCCAGCAGACAGGACCACTCCGGTGGCTACACCTTC.

The chain combines TRBV6-5 with TRBJ2-5, with a weak D call TRBD1 (6 bases). The CDR3 loop spans 12 amino acids. The V end was cut by 3 bases, the J end by 5 bases, with 7 bases between. CDR1 and CDR2 from the germline V gene are MNHEY and SVGAGI. Written as DNA, the CDR3 is TGTGCCAGCAGTTATAGGGGGGAGACCCAGTACTTC. This translates into CASSYRGETQYF.

The chain is built from TRBV28 and TRBJ1-1, with TRBD1 identical over 7 bases. Germline CDR1 is MDHEN and CDR2 is SYDVKM. V gave up 5 bases and J gave up 1 base; unmatched junction bases: 7. This CDR3 region has 15 residues. DNA for the CDR3: TGTGCCAGCAGTCACCTACGGACAGGGAACACTGAAGCTTTCTTT. Residues: CASSHLRTGNTEAFF.

For this clonotype: A much bigger clone sits one base away, suggesting this may be a read error. The V call is TRBV7-8, the J call TRBJ2-5, with TRBD2 matching over 9 bases. The germline gives CDR1 SGHVS, CDR2 FQNEAQ. CDR3 length: 16 amino acids. The CDR3 loop reads CASSLAAGGPPETPYF. The CDR3 region has the DNA TGTGCCAGCAGCTTAGCGGCGGGAGGGCCCCCAGAGACCCCGTACTTC.

There are many counts of this clonotype. The gene calls are TRBV7-6 and TRBJ2-2; 7 nucleotides agree with TRBD1. The CDR3 covers 17 residues. The V gene's germline CDR1 is SGHVS and CDR2 FNYEAQ. After removal of 0 bases from V and 4 bases from J, the junction contained 8 bases not matched to a gene. The CDR3 sequence is CASSLAPGQRVTGELFF. The CDR3 nucleotides are TGTGCCAGCAGCTTAGCTCCGGGACAGAGGGTCACCGGGGAGCTGTTTTTT. The full variable domain, with the rest looked up from reference TRBV7-6 and TRBJ2-2, is GAGVSQSPRYKVTKRGQDVALRCDPISGHVSLYWYRQALGQGPEFLTYFNYEAQQDKSGLPNDRFSAERPEGSISTLTIQRTEQRDSAMYRCASSLAPGQRVTGELFFGEGSRLTVL.

The chain has TRBV12-3 or TRBV12-4 and TRBJ2-3; 7 nucleotides align to TRBD1. The junction had 13 bases not matched to a gene; V was cut back by 7 bases and J by 15 bases. This CDR3 has 12 residues. CDR3 DNA sequence: TGTGCCAGCAACGAAGGGGGCCAACGGCAATATTTT. Translation gives CASNEGGQRQYF.

V and J are TRBV6-2 or TRBV6-3 and TRBJ2-7; TRBD1 is a possible D gene (5 bases). V was cut by 6 bases and J by 2 bases, with 23 bases left in between. Germline CDR1 MNHEY, CDR2 SVGEGT. The CDR3 spans 17 residues. CDR3 in amino acids: CASSDNRQFGWAYEQYF. In DNA, the CDR3 is TGTGCCAGCAGCGATAACAGACAGTTCGGCTGGGCCTACGAGCAGTACTTC.

J is TRBJ1-5 and V is TRBV10-3, with D unresolved. The germline V gene has CDR1 ENHRY and CDR2 SYGVKD. V was cut by 2 bases and J by 0 bases, with 8 bases left in between. The CDR3 covers 15 residues. The CDR3 nucleotides are TGTGCCATCAGTGAGGAAGGAAATAGCAATCAGCCCCAGCATTTT. Protein: CAISEEGNSNQPQHF.

This chain links TRBV28 with TRBJ2-7; D is uncertain. Trimming took off 3 bases at V and 1 base at J, with 7 bases between the two ends. Germline values: CDR1 MDHEN, CDR2 SYDVKM. CDR3 length: 13 residues. The chain's CDR3 is CASSLSASYEQYF. The DNA for the CDR3 is TGTGCCAGCAGTTTGTCGGCATCCTACGAGCAGTACTTC.

J is TRBJ1-2 and V is TRBV6-5, with D unresolved. V was clipped by 2 bases and J by 7 bases, with 8 bases between them. The V gene's germline CDR1 is MNHEY and CDR2 SVGAGI. The CDR3 spans 12 residues. The CDR3 DNA reads as TGTGCCAGCAGTTACCCCCTGGGTGGCTACACCTTC. Translated, it gives CASSYPLGGYTF.

The chain recombines TRBV28 with TRBJ2-1, with 9 bases that match TRBD2. After removal of 5 bases from V and 15 bases from J, the junction contained 11 bases not matched to a gene. The CDR3 extends over 13 amino acids. CDR1 is MDHEN, CDR2 SYDVKM, per germline. Here the CDR3 DNA reads TGTGCCAGCAGTGACGGCGGGGGGGTAGGATGGTTCTTC. Translated, it gives CASSDGGGVGWFF.

The chain uses TRBV12-3 or TRBV12-4 and TRBJ1-5, with D perhaps TRBD1 (6 bases). Trimming removed 3 bases at V and 8 bases at J, with 14 bases between. This CDR3 has 14 residues. CDR3 sequence reads: CASSFTGLTEPQHF. CDR3 bases: TGTGCCAGCAGTTTCACAGGGCTTACCGAGCCCCAGCATTTT.

The chain employs TRBV11-1 and TRBJ2-5; 8 bases map to TRBD2. CDR1 SGHAT and CDR2 FQDESV come from the germline V gene (reference sequence). V shed 0 bases, J shed 2 bases, and the junction held 14 bases outside the gene matches. The CDR3 is 19 amino acids. The CDR3 spells CASSLANLLTSEAQETQYF. DNA for the CDR3: TGTGCCAGCAGCTTAGCTAACCTCTTGACTAGCGAGGCACAAGAGACCCAGTACTTC.

The CDR3 reads CSALTEGSTNEKLFF. CDR3 sequence (DNA): TGCAGTGCTCTGACAGAAGGATCGACTAATGAAAAACTGTTTTTT. This chain connects TRBV20-1 to TRBJ1-4; D is perhaps TRBD1 (5 bases). CDR3 length: 15 residues. In germline, CDR1 is DFQATT, CDR2 SNEGSKA (reference sequence). The V gene lost 5 bases and the J gene lost 2 bases, with 15 bases spanning the gap.

CDR3 bases: TGTGCCAGCAGCTTAGAAAGGGAGGACGAAGCTTTCTTT. Amino acids: CASSLEREDEAFF. The V call is TRBV7-6, the J call TRBJ1-1, with D hard to call. Per germline, CDR1 SGHVS and CDR2 FNYEAQ. With 1 base removed from V and 8 bases from J, the gap between germline ends came to 11 bases. This CDR3 region has 13 residues. Combining the CDR3 with reference TRBV7-6 and TRBJ1-1 gives the whole variable domain GAGVSQSPRYKVTKRGQDVALRCDPISGHVSLYWYRQALGQGPEFLTYFNYEAQQDKSGLPNDRFSAERPEGSISTLTIQRTEQRDSAMYRCASSLEREDEAFFGQGTRLTVV.

The rearrangement links TRBV6-1 to TRBJ2-4; D possibly corresponds to TRBD1 (6 bases). Germline assignment: CDR1 MNHNS and CDR2 SASEGT. Trimming cost V 8 bases and J 1 base, with 21 bases left between them. The CDR3 is made up of 17 amino acids. The CDR3 DNA is TGTGCCAGCGGCTTAGAGGGTAGGGGGAGTGCCAAAAACATTCAGTACTTC. It is translated as CASGLEGRGSAKNIQYF.

The chain is built from TRBV19 and TRBJ1-6; D gene unclear. Between the trimmed V and J ends, which lost 1 base and 5 bases, there was a span of 3 bases. Looked up from germline, CDR1 is LNHDA and CDR2 is SQIVND (reference sequence). The CDR3 extends over 13 amino acids. CDR3 DNA sequence: TGTGCCAGTAGTATAGCGGATAATTCACCCCTCCACTTT. Amino acids: CASSIADNSPLHF.